This TCR beta chain originates from a study of tumor-infiltrating lymphocytes in primary liver carcinoma. The investigators made TCR beta cDNA from 500 ng total RNA, using a constant-region primer. Library construction for TCR beta comprised three nested multiplex PCR rounds performed with slightly modified ARM-PCR. Both of the initial two PCR rounds ran for roughly 11 cycles and employed TRBV1-TRBV30 forward primers alongside a C-beta reverse primer. TCRdb processed the multiplex PCR reads anew with MiXCR; each CDR3 protein has one entry. The table records 100,000 or so distinct CDR3 sequences, 82% of them present only once. This clonotype was counted a few times. One base away lies a much larger clone, so this may be a sequencing read error. Scientists recovered RNA and DNA together from approximately 20-30 mg of unsorted bulk tissue. At sampling, these chronic HBV carriers had received no treatment. Each tumor was sampled at four poles and its centre.

This CDR3 has 15 amino acids. The germline gives CDR1 SGHRS, CDR2 YFSETQ. Sequenced: liver tumor tissue from sampling region 3. As to subset: tumor region T3, left-lateral pole. The V gene is TRBV5-1, the J gene TRBJ2-4; D perhaps matches TRBD2 (5 bases). The clonotype was recovered from a man aged 40-49 years with primary liver carcinoma and hepatitis B virus infection. The CDR3 DNA is TGCGCCAGCAGCTTAAACGGAGGTTTGGCCGACATTCAGAACTTC. Its translation: CASSLNGGLADIQNF.